The rows below give T cell receptor beta chains drawn from one sample of a study of long-term antiretroviral therapy in people with HIV. Assay: immunoSEQ multiplex PCR; the TCRdb copy retains only in-frame clones and omits some. The table shows around 29,000 clones, with 75% to 85% occurring only once. Sequencing was performed on unsorted PBMCs, taken 0.3 years after starting antiretroviral therapy. These receptors were taken from a man aged 35 to 55 with HIV. The CDR3 runs from the conserved cysteine through the conserved F or W. A D gene is named only where the DNA matches it firmly.

V gene: TRBV21-1; J gene: TRBJ2-4; D gene: NA; CDR3 protein: CASSKIVTGHKNIQYF; CDR3 DNA: TGTGCCAGCAGCAAAATCGTTACAGGGCATAAAAACATTCAGTACTTC
V gene: TRBV9; J gene: TRBJ2-3; D gene: NA; CDR3 protein: CASSPGQNGDTQYF; CDR3 DNA: TGTGCCAGCAGCCCCGGACAGAATGGAGATACGCAGTATTTT
V gene: TRBV30; J gene: TRBJ2-7; D gene: NA; CDR3 protein: CAWRKGSSYEQYF; CDR3 DNA: TGTGCCTGGAGGAAAGGGTCCAGCTACGAGCAGTACTTC
V gene: TRBV27; J gene: TRBJ1-2; D gene: TRBD1; CDR3 protein: CASRTGVNYGYTF; CDR3 DNA: TGTGCCAGCAGGACAGGGGTGAACTATGGCTACACCTTC
V gene: TRBV5-4; J gene: TRBJ2-2; D gene: TRBD2; CDR3 protein: CASSGGGAGTGELFF; CDR3 DNA: TGTGCCAGCAGCGGCGGGGGGGCGGGGACCGGGGAGCTGTTTTTT
V gene: TRBV30; J gene: TRBJ1-4; D gene: TRBD1; CDR3 protein: CAWRPGGPSEKLFF; CDR3 DNA: TGTGCCTGGAGGCCAGGGGGCCCCTCCGAAAAACTGTTTTTT
V gene: TRBV18; J gene: TRBJ1-2; D gene: TRBD1; CDR3 protein: CASSPGQGAWSYGYTF; CDR3 DNA: TGTGCCAGCTCCCCCGGACAGGGGGCATGGAGCTATGGCTACACCTTC
V gene: TRBV19; J gene: TRBJ2-1; D gene: TRBD2; CDR3 protein: CASSTSGDSYNEQFF; CDR3 DNA: TGTGCCAGTAGTACTAGCGGGGACTCCTACAATGAGCAGTTCTTC
V gene: TRBV7-9; J gene: TRBJ1-1; D gene: NA; CDR3 protein: CASSLRQDEAFF; CDR3 DNA: TGTGCCAGCAGCTTGAGGCAGGACGAAGCTTTCTTT
V gene: TRBV4-1; J gene: TRBJ1-5; D gene: NA; CDR3 protein: CASSQGRGGSNQPQHF; CDR3 DNA: TGCGCCAGCAGCCAAGGGCGGGGAGGTAGCAATCAGCCCCAGCATTTT
V gene: TRBV7-3; J gene: TRBJ2-3; D gene: NA; CDR3 protein: CASSLGGHSTDTQYF; CDR3 DNA: TGTGCCAGCAGCTTAGGGGGACACTCCACAGATACGCAGTATTTT
V gene: TRBV21-1; J gene: TRBJ2-5; D gene: NA; CDR3 protein: CASRRGRQETQYF; CDR3 DNA: TGTGCCAGCCGCAGGGGACGGCAAGAGACCCAGTACTTC
V gene: TRBV5-1; J gene: TRBJ1-2; D gene: TRBD1; CDR3 protein: CASSFQGQSNYGYTF; CDR3 DNA: TGCGCCAGCAGCTTTCAGGGACAGAGTAACTATGGCTACACCTTC
V gene: TRBV28; J gene: TRBJ1-2; D gene: NA; CDR3 protein: CASSFSDGPPSYTF; CDR3 DNA: TGTGCCAGCAGTTTCTCTGACGGACCTCCTAGCTACACCTTC
V gene: TRBV28; J gene: TRBJ2-7; D gene: TRBD2; CDR3 protein: CASSPALAGHEQYF; CDR3 DNA: TGTGCCAGCAGCCCAGCCCTAGCGGGTCACGAGCAGTACTTC
V gene: TRBV9; J gene: TRBJ2-2; D gene: TRBD1; CDR3 protein: CASSVAAGQGTGELFF; CDR3 DNA: TGTGCCAGCAGCGTAGCTGCCGGACAGGGGACCGGGGAGCTGTTTTTT
V gene: TRBV6-5; J gene: TRBJ2-1; D gene: TRBD1; CDR3 protein: CASSRGTGEGEQFF; CDR3 DNA: TGTGCCAGCAGCAGAGGGACAGGGGAGGGTGAGCAGTTCTTC
V gene: TRBV5-4; J gene: TRBJ2-5; D gene: TRBD2; CDR3 protein: CASSLVGTSGSSNF; CDR3 DNA: TGTGCCAGCAGCTTGGTCGGGACTAGCGGGAGCTCAAACTTC
V gene: TRBV7-2; J gene: TRBJ2-1; D gene: NA; CDR3 protein: CASSVGHNNEQFF; CDR3 DNA: TGTGCCAGCAGCGTCGGGCATAACAATGAGCAGTTCTTC
V gene: TRBV7-2; J gene: TRBJ2-2; D gene: TRBD2; CDR3 protein: CASRLGGEGTGELFF; CDR3 DNA: TGTGCCAGCAGACTGGGGGGGGAGGGGACCGGGGAGCTGTTTTTT